Listed below are T cell receptor beta chains from one sample, sequenced in a study of siplizumab effects on memory and regulatory T cells. The assay was immunoSEQ multiplex PCR, and TCRdb's table has in-frame clones only and misses some. The data contain 85,000 to 120,000 clones, roughly 92% of them seen just once; the ten biggest clones take up about 1.1%. The sequenced sample was CD4+ T cells sorted from blood. The receptor source for this set is a human donor in good health. Each CDR3 is given with its conserved first and last residue. A D gene is named only where the DNA matches it firmly. Only part of the rows carry a size: once, few, many, or a class if the clone is expanded.

TRBV6-1	13	once	TRBJ1-6	NA	CASSDRRNSPLHF	TGTGCCAGCAGTGACAGGAGGAATTCACCCCTCCACTTT
TRBV19	12	few	TRBJ1-1	NA	CASSRPLTQGFF	TGTGCCAGTAGTCGACCTTTGACCCAGGGTTTCTTT
TRBV10-3	16	NA	TRBJ2-7	TRBD2	CAISGGLASGSYEQYF	TGTGCCATCAGTGGAGGACTAGCGTCAGGTTCGTACGAGCAGTACTTC
TRBV19	15	once	TRBJ1-2	NA	CASSRTVLSNYGYTF	TGTGCCAGTAGCCGGACGGTGCTCTCTAACTATGGCTACACCTTC
TRBV6-1	15	NA	TRBJ2-7	NA	CASSAGGGTRYEQYF	TGTGCCAGCAGTGCCGGGGGCGGGACCCGCTACGAGCAGTACTTC
TRBV4-2	16	NA	TRBJ1-5	NA	CASSPREVGQPQPQHF	TGTGCCAGCAGCCCTCGAGAAGTGGGTCAACCTCAGCCCCAGCATTTT
TRBV5-1	16	once	TRBJ2-5	TRBD2	CASSPSSGSSLKTQYF	TGCGCCAGCAGCCCCTCTAGCGGGAGCTCTTTGAAGACCCAGTACTTC
TRBV5-3	14	NA	TRBJ1-2	TRBD1	CASSLWTGRFGYTF	TGTGCCAGCAGCTTATGGACAGGCCGGTTTGGCTACACCTTC
TRBV7-9	18	NA	TRBJ1-6	TRBD1	CASSLAGTGGLGNSPLHF	TGTGCCAGCAGCTTAGCGGGGACAGGGGGACTGGGAAATTCACCCCTCCACTTT
TRBV25-1	14	NA	TRBJ1-2	TRBD1	CASREGAGRRGYTF	TGTGCCAGCAGGGAGGGGGCAGGGCGGAGAGGCTACACCTTC